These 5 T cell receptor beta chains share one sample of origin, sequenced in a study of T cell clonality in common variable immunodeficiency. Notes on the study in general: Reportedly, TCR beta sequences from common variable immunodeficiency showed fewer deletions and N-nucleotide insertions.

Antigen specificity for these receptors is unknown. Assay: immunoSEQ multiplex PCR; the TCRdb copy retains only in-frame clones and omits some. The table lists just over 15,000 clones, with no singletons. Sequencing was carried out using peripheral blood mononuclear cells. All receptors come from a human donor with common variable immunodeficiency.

CDR3 sequence reads: CASSLDRNTDTQYF. The covered CDR3 bases are TGTGCCAGCAGCTTAGACAGGAACACAGATACG. This sequence joins TRBV7-7 and TRBJ2-3; D might be TRBD1 (5 bases). The read ends 3 residues early relative to the CDR3; the germline J gene fills the gap. Trimming took off 1 base at V and 2 bases at J, with 7 bases between the two ends. The germline gives CDR1 SSHAT, CDR2 FNYEAQ (reference sequence). The CDR3 consists of 14 residues.

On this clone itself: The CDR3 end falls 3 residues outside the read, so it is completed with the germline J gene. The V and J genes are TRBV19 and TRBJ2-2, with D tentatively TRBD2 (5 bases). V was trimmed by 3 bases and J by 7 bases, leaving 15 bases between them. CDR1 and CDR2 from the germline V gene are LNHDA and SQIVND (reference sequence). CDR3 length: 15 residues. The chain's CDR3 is CASSILGGGFGELFF. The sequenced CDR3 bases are TGTGCCAGTAGTATCTTAGGCGGAGGATTCGGGGAG.

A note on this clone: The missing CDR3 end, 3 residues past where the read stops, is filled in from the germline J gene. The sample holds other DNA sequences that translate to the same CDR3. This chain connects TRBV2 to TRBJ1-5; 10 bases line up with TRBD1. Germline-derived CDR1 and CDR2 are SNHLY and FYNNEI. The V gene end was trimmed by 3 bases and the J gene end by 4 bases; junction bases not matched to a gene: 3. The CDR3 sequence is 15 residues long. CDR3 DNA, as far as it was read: TGTGCCAGCAGTGATAGGGACAGGGGTAATCAGCCC. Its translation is CASSDRDRGNQP. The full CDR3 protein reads CASSDRDRGNQPQHF.

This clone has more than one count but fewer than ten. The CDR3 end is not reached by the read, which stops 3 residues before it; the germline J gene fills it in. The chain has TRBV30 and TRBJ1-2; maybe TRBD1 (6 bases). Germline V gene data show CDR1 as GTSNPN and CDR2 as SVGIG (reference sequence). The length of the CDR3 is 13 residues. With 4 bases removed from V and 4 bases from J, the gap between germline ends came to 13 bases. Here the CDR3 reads CAWKQGPSYGYTF. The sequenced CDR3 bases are TGTGCCTGGAAGCAGGGGCCCAGCTATGGC.

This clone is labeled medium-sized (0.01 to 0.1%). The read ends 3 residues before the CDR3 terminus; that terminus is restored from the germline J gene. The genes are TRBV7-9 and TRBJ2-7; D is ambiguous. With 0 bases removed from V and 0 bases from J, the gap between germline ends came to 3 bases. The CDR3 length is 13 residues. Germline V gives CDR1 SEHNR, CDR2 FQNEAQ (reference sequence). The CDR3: CASSLANSYEQYF. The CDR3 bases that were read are TGTGCCAGCAGCTTAGCCAACTCCTACGAG.